This T cell receptor beta chain was retrieved from a study of early T cells in non-severe SARS-CoV-2 infection. This CDR3 is 14 amino acids long. Germline CDR1 reads SEHNR; CDR2 reads FQNEAQ (reference sequence). Unmatched junction bases numbered 5, after V lost 4 bases and J lost 6 bases. TCRdb re-called the 5' RACE reads with MiXCR, one entry per CDR3 protein. The sample yields approximately 65,000 distinct CDR3 sequences, roughly 13% seen once. This TCR was sampled from an adult who was a healthcare worker with PCR-confirmed SARS-CoV-2 infection or an uninfected control (not recorded which). The rearrangement uses TRBV7-9 and TRBJ2-3; TRBD1 agrees at 9 bases. The specimen sequenced was whole blood. Here the CDR3 reads CASSSGQGGDTQYF. CDR3 nucleotide sequence: TGTGCCAGCAGCTCGGGACAGGGTGGTGATACGCAGTATTTT.